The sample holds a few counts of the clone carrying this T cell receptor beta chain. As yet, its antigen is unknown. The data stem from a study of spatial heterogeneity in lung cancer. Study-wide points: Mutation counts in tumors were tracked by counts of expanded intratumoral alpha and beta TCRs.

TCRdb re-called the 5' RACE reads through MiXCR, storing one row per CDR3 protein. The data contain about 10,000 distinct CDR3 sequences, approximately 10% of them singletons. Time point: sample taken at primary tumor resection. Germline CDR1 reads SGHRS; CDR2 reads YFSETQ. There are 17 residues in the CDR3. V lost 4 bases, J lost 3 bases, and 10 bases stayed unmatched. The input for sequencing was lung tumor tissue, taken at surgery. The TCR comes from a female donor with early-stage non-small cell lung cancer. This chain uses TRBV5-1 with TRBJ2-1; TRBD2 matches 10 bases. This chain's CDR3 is CASSPESSGRIYNEQFF. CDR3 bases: TGCGCCAGCAGCCCGGAGTCTAGCGGGAGAATCTACAATGAGCAGTTCTTC. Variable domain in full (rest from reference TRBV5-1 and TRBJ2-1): KAGVTQTPRYLIKTRGQQVTLSCSPISGHRSVSWYQQTPGQGLQFLFEYFSETQRNKGNFPGRFSGRQFSNSRSEMNVSTLELGDSALYLCASSPESSGRIYNEQFFGPGTRLTVL.